This TCR beta chain was recovered during a study of blood T cell repertoires in COVID-19. Study background: Whether acute or convalescent, the COVID-19 samples came from the United States, Italy and Spain.

As originally analysed: Counts of nucleated cells, estimated from reference gene primer amplification, were obtained. Method: immunoSEQ multiplex PCR; TCRdb's copy keeps in-frame clones and lacks some. V, J and clone size are those of that table, while D and trimming were read from the DNA. The sample holds about 110,000 clones, 71% seen once. Germline V CDR1 and CDR2: LGHDT, YNNKEL (reference sequence). The CDR3 covers 17 residues. The ends were cut back, 1 base at V and 7 bases at J, with 17 bases in the middle. The TCR comes from a woman between 40 and 50 years old with acute or convalescent COVID-19. The chain joins TRBV3-1 (or the pseudogene TRBV3-2) to TRBJ1-6; possible D gene TRBD1, 5 bases. The sample consisted of peripheral blood. This CDR3 is CASSQGVTGRANSPLHF. The CDR3 DNA reads TGTGCCAGCAGCCAAGGGGTTACAGGCCGGGCCAATTCACCCCTCCACTTT.